Listed here are 3 T cell receptor beta chains from one sample, sequenced in a study of T-cell memory formation after mild COVID-19 (dated by TCRdb to about 2021). Library preparation was by 5' RACE. The listed sequencing device is Illumina NovaSeq 6000. TCRdb reanalyzed the raw reads on its own, using fastp at Q25 for trimming and MiXCR for clone calling, and kept in-frame beta chains. Under each unique CDR3 protein, matching rows form one entry showing the most common genes and DNA. The sample profile shows some 210,000 distinct CDR3 sequences; about 10% of them were found once. The ten biggest clones cover roughly 3.2% of the sample. Source material: PBMCs or a T cell subset sorted from them (not recorded which). The source is a man between 18 and 35 years old who had mild COVID-19 (a few samples of this study predate the infection). The sample titles of this study are shuffled in the database, so cell type and time point are left out; the donor was told from shared clones.

This clonotype has at least ten counts. V and J are TRBV4-1 and TRBJ1-2, with no clear D. This CDR3 region has 14 residues. Germline CDR1 and CDR2: MGHRA and YSYEKL. Trimming took off 3 bases at V and 4 bases at J, with 12 bases between the two ends. CDR3 amino acids: CASSHTQGGYGYTF. In DNA form, the CDR3 reads TGCGCCAGCAGCCACACCCAAGGAGGCTATGGCTACACCTTC.

This clonotype has more than one count but fewer than ten. The genes are TRBV18 and TRBJ2-1; D is ambiguous. The CDR3 is 13 residues long. V lost 2 bases and J 11 bases, leaving 13 bases between the germline ends. Looked up from germline, CDR1 is KGHSH and CDR2 is LQKENI. The CDR3 spells CASSPDLQFQQFF. CDR3 sequence (DNA): TGTGCCAGCTCACCAGACTTACAATTCCAGCAGTTCTTC.

In this sample, this clonotype turned up many times. V and J are TRBV5-1 and TRBJ1-2; D ambiguous. CDR3 length: 14 amino acids. The ends were cut back, 0 bases at V and 3 bases at J, with 9 bases in the middle. CDR1 and CDR2 from the germline V gene are SGHRS and YFSETQ. CDR3 residues: CASSLALGYYGYTF. CDR3 bases: TGCGCCAGCAGCTTGGCCTTGGGGTACTATGGCTACACCTTC.